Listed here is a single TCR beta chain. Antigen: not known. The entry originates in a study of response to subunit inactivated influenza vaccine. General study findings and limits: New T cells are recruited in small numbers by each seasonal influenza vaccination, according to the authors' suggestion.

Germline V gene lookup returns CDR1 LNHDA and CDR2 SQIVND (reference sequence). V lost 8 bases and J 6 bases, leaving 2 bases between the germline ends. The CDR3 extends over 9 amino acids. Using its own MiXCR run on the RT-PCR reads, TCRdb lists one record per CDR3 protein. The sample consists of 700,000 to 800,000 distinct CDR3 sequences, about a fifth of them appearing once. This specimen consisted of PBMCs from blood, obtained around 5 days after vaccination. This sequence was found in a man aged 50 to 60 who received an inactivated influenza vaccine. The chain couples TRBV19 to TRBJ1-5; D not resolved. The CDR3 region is CASGQPQHF. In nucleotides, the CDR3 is TGTGCCAGTGGTCAGCCCCAGCATTTT.